Listed here are 4 T cell receptor beta chains from one sample, sequenced in a study of technical replicates of blood from a handful of donors. The table came from immunoSEQ multiplex PCR; TCRdb's copy has only in-frame clones and leaves some out. The data hold about 88,000 clones, with 85% to 95% observed a single time. Sequenced sample: T cells isolated from PBMCs. The receptors were sampled from a human donor in good health.

V and J are TRBV27 and TRBJ1-6, with 9 bases matching TRBD1. Germline V CDR1 and CDR2: MNHEY, SMNVEV (reference sequence). This CDR3 has 14 residues. J gave up 9 bases and V 8 bases, and 8 bases lay outside the gene matches. The CDR3, as DNA: TGTGCCAGCCGCCCGGGACAGGGCTTTTCACCCCTCCACTTT. The encoded protein is CASRPGQGFSPLHF.

The chain combines TRBV18 with TRBJ2-1; tentative D call: TRBD2 (6 bases). Germline lookup yields CDR1 KGHSH and CDR2 LQKENI. The CDR3 totals 13 residues. V lost 9 bases and J 6 bases, leaving 15 bases between the germline ends. The CDR3 loop is CASLPGLRNEQFF. For the CDR3, the DNA is TGTGCCAGTCTCCCGGGACTTCGCAATGAGCAGTTCTTC.

The rearrangement links TRBV5-1 to TRBJ2-1; D gene unclear. The CDR3 runs to 11 residues. Germline values: CDR1 SGHRS, CDR2 YFSETQ. Trimming removed 1 base from V and 8 bases from J, with 4 bases in between. CDR3 bases: TGCGCCAGCAGCTTGAGCCATGAGCAGTTCTTC. It translates to CASSLSHEQFF.

The rearrangement uses TRBV6-1 and TRBJ2-3; D unclear. The V gene lost 2 bases and the J gene lost 4 bases, with 7 bases spanning the gap. The germline CDR1 and CDR2 sequences are MNHNS and SASEGT. This CDR3 has 13 amino acids. The CDR3 loop is CASSEPRADTQYF. The CDR3 DNA is TGTGCCAGCAGTGAACCCCGGGCAGATACGCAGTATTTT.